This record looks at one T cell receptor beta chain sequence and its context. Antigen unknown. All glioblastoma patients lacked an isocitrate dehydrogenase mutation. This table comes from immunoSEQ multiplex PCR, and its TCRdb copy is limited to in-frame clones, with some not included. This table holds tens of thousands of clones, 82% found once. The data were obtained in a study of glioma-infiltrating T cells after dendritic cell vaccination. Study in general: Dendritic cell vaccination trial patients had either newly diagnosed or recurrent glioblastoma. Study-level points and caveats: Few patients contributed both blood and tumor specimens.

V lost 7 bases to trimming and J lost 1 base; unmatched junction nucleotides: 6. The CDR3 has 14 amino acids. The V gene's germline CDR1 is LGHNA and CDR2 YNFKEQ. The rearrangement uses TRBV4-2 and TRBJ1-1; TRBD1 matches at 7 bases. The sequences come from blood, collected before dendritic cell vaccination. The source is a human donor with glioblastoma. CDR3 amino acids: CASTWDRWNTEAFF. CDR3 in DNA: TGTGCCAGCACATGGGACAGATGGAACACTGAAGCTTTCTTT.